This T cell receptor (beta chain) was captured by sequencing in a study of T cells expressing NK-cell markers (dated by TCRdb to between 2020 and 2021). With respect to the entire study: In sorted CD3+CD56+NKG2C+, CD3+CD56+NKG2C- and CD3+CD56-NKG2C+ T-cell subsets from 8 or 9 donors, TCR beta-chain repertoires were profiled. The eight sequenced donors were randomly selected healthy volunteers, three men and five women. Among the eight sequenced donors, only one was HCMV-seronegative, while the other seven were HCMV-seropositive. The libraries were sequenced on Illumina HiSeq 2000/2500, MiSeq or NextSeq, producing 2 x 150 bp reads. Study-wide findings and limitations: For more than 5 donors, the dominant CD3+CD56+NKG2C+ clonotypes were among the top 10 CD8+ clonotypes and accounted for about 1.0-8% of CD8+ T cells. Those dominant clonotypes were again the most abundant among CD3+CD56-NKG2C+ cells in four donors, at roughly 25-65%. Whether the expanded NKG2C-expressing T cell clones were specific for HCMV antigens remained unclear.

Of note for this clonotype: Its antigen specificity is not known.

HCMV-specific IgG was detected in serum with a commercial ELISA kit to determine HCMV serostatus. Ficoll density gradient centrifugation was used to isolate peripheral blood mononuclear cells from blood. The sequencer listed for this sample is Illumina HiSeq 2000. 5'RACE template switching, by which a universal primer site and unique molecular identifiers were added, was used to make TCR beta cDNA libraries. Priming for cDNA synthesis came from the TCR beta constant segment, and two successive PCR amplification steps followed. Per the source publication's procedure: MIGEC was used to demultiplex reads and group reads by UMI, and MiTCR was used to assemble and quantify clonotypes. To remove erroneous sequences, TCR cDNA sequences were retained only when supported by two or more reads. The tcR package was used for downstream repertoire analysis, with clonotypes matched between fractions based on CDR3 nucleotide sequence plus V segment. VDJmatch was used to annotate antigen specificity against VDJdb, with one amino acid substitution allowed in CDR3. TCRdb reprocessed the raw reads; every CDR3 protein sequence is a single record, and DNA is not supplied. TCRdb, not the authors, supplied the V and J calls. This sample's table lists about 390,000 distinct CDR3 sequences. Clones ranked in the top ten supply approximately 12% of the sample.

The germline V gene gives CDR1 as SQVTM and CDR2 as ANQGSEA. The CDR3 contains 11 residues, cysteine and phenylalanine counted. No DNA is recorded. The receptor comes from a woman in her forties or fifties in good health. Donor details come from another sample of the same person, matched by shared clones. The V gene is TRBV29-1 and the J gene is TRBJ2-2. Sequenced input: blood T cells: a sorted CD56 or NKG2C T cell subset, CD4+ or CD8+ T cells, or bulk PBMC T cells (not recorded which). This receptor has the CDR3 CSVTNTGELFF.